Each of the 30 T cell receptor beta chains below was sequenced from the same sample in a study of blood T cell repertoires in COVID-19. The data were produced by immunoSEQ multiplex PCR, yet TCRdb's version contains in-frame clones alone and is incomplete. The sample consists of about 240,000 clones, less than 90% of them appearing once. Sequenced: peripheral blood. These TCRs come from a man aged 55 to 69 with acute or convalescent COVID-19.

The V and J genes are TRBV21-1 and TRBJ1-5; the DNA was not compared with TRBD1, the D call given in the table. TRBV21-1 is a documented pseudogene. This CDR3 comprises 14 residues. Written as DNA, the CDR3 is TGTGCCAGCGACAGGGGCGTTAGCAATCAGCCCCAGCATTTT. It codes for CASDRGVSNQPQHF.

The V gene is TRBV6-5, the J gene TRBJ1-2, with 7 bases fitting TRBD1. V lost 5 bases, J lost 5 bases, and 11 bases stayed unmatched. The CDR3 is 15 residues long. CDR1 is MNHEY and CDR2 is SVGAGI in the germline V gene. CDR3 nucleotides: TGTGCCAGCAGTAAGGAAGTGGGGACAGCATATGGCTACACCTTC. This encodes CASSKEVGTAYGYTF.

This clone appeared a single time. CDR3 DNA: TGTGCCAGCTCACCACCGATTGTAACAGGCAATGAGCAGTTCTTC. The encoded protein is CASSPPIVTGNEQFF. The rearrangement links TRBV18 to TRBJ2-1; D might be TRBD1 (5 bases). V was clipped by 0 bases and J by 6 bases, with 12 bases between them. The CDR3 is made up of 15 amino acids. Germline lookup yields CDR1 KGHSH and CDR2 LQKENI.

The rearrangement joins TRBV29-1 to TRBJ2-7; 7 bases match TRBD2. Germline CDR1 is SQVTM and CDR2 is ANQGSEA. With V trimmed by 1 base and J by 4 bases, 4 bases remained unmatched. This CDR3 contains 13 residues. The CDR3 region has the DNA TGCAGCGTTGAAGGCGGGAGAGTTTACGAGCAGTACTTC. This gives the protein CSVEGGRVYEQYF.

The rearrangement links TRBV7-9 to TRBJ2-3; no reliable D call. The CDR3 has 14 residues. Germline CDR1 and CDR2: SEHNR and FQNEAQ (reference sequence). V was cut by 2 bases and J by 0 bases, with 6 bases left in between. The CDR3 sequence: CASSLSTSTDTQYF. DNA of the CDR3: TGTGCCAGCAGCTTAAGTACTAGCACAGATACGCAGTATTTT.

The J gene is TRBJ2-1, the V gene TRBV19, with a weak D call TRBD1 (5 bases). V lost 3 bases and J lost 0, with 12 bases in between. Per germline, CDR1 LNHDA and CDR2 SQIVND (reference sequence). This CDR3 has 16 residues. CDR3 DNA: TGTGCCAGTAGTATTCCAACCGACAGCTCCTACAATGAGCAGTTCTTC. It specifies CASSIPTDSSYNEQFF.

This clone was seen once. The chain combines TRBV5-1 with TRBJ2-7; D might be TRBD2 (7 bases). This CDR3 contains 15 residues. Between the trimmed V and J ends, which lost 5 bases and 2 bases, there was a span of 17 bases. Germline CDR1 is SGHRS and CDR2 is YFSETQ. CDR3 sequence (DNA): TGCGCCAGCAGGATATGGGGGGGCGCACCCTACGAGCAGTACTTC. It encodes CASRIWGGAPYEQYF. Full variable domain (rest looked up from reference TRBV5-1 and TRBJ2-7): KAGVTQTPRYLIKTRGQQVTLSCSPISGHRSVSWYQQTPGQGLQFLFEYFSETQRNKGNFPGRFSGRQFSNSRSEMNVSTLELGDSALYLCASRIWGGAPYEQYFGPGTRLTVT.

The chain joins TRBV5-1 to TRBJ2-7, with a possible D match to TRBD1 (6 bases). Trimming cost V 2 bases and J 1 base, with 13 bases left between them. This CDR3 region has 15 residues. Per the germline V gene, CDR1 is SGHRS and CDR2 is YFSETQ. CDR3 in amino acids: CASSFQGLGSYEQYF. The CDR3 DNA follows: TGCGCCAGCAGCTTCCAGGGGCTTGGATCCTACGAGCAGTACTTC.

The chain couples TRBV5-8 to TRBJ2-1; maybe TRBD2 (6 bases). The germline gives CDR1 SGHTS, CDR2 YDEGEE. The ends were cut back, 2 bases at V and 7 bases at J, with 13 bases in the middle. The CDR3 has 14 residues. This chain's CDR3 is CASSFRRAGNEQFF. For the CDR3, the DNA is TGTGCCAGCAGCTTTCGGAGGGCTGGGAATGAGCAGTTCTTC.

The V call is TRBV6-5, the J call TRBJ1-1; tentatively, D is TRBD1 (5 bases). Germline V gives CDR1 MNHEY, CDR2 SVGAGI. The V and J ends lost 0 bases and 4 bases respectively, with 12 bases between them. The length of the CDR3 is 15 residues. CDR3 nucleotide sequence: TGTGCCAGCAGTTACTCGGTGGGGCTGGGCACTGAAGCTTTCTTT. The encoded protein is CASSYSVGLGTEAFF.

The chain combines TRBV7-9 with TRBJ2-1; 7 bases agree with TRBD1. Germline V lookup: CDR1 SEHNR, CDR2 FQNEAQ (reference sequence). This CDR3 contains 16 residues. Trimming removed 2 bases from V and 2 bases from J; junction bases left unmatched: 6. The CDR3 region is CASSLRYRGAYNEQFF. The CDR3 coding sequence is TGTGCCAGCAGCTTAAGGTACAGGGGCGCCTACAATGAGCAGTTCTTC.

The chain employs TRBV5-8 and TRBJ2-7, with TRBD1 matching 7 bases. The germline V gene has CDR1 SGHTS and CDR2 YDEGEE. The J segment lost 3 bases and the V segment lost 4 bases, leaving 7 bases of the junction unmatched. The CDR3 sequence is 14 residues long. CDR3 in amino acids: CASSKGDRVYEQYF. The CDR3 DNA reads as TGTGCCAGCAGCAAGGGGGACAGAGTCTACGAGCAGTACTTC.

This chain links TRBV7-3 with TRBJ2-1, with 9 bases matching TRBD1. Germline V gene data show CDR1 as SGHTA and CDR2 as FQGTGA. The V segment lost 5 bases and the J segment 2 bases; nucleotides outside the gene matches: 4. The CDR3 is 15 amino acids. CDR3 sequence: CASSQGQGTYNEQFF. CDR3 bases: TGTGCCAGCAGCCAGGGACAGGGCACCTACAATGAGCAGTTCTTC.

The chain has TRBV4-1 and TRBJ2-7; TRBD1 aligns across 11 bases. CDR3 length equals 18 residues. With 1 base clipped from V and 6 bases from J, the junction kept 14 bases outside the gene matches. Germline CDR1 and CDR2: MGHRA and YSYEKL. In DNA form, the CDR3 reads TGCGCCAGCAGCCAAGTTTCGATAGGGGGACAGGGGGTTCGCGAGCAGTACTTC. It translates to CASSQVSIGGQGVREQYF.

The chain recombines TRBV19 with TRBJ2-1, with D possibly TRBD1 on 7 matching bases. The CDR3 length is 17 residues. The germline V and J ends were trimmed by 7 bases and 6 bases, with 25 bases remaining between them. In germline, CDR1 is LNHDA, CDR2 SQIVND (reference sequence). DNA for the CDR3: TGTGCCAGTACCGACGGGACAGTCCTTGGGGGGAGCAATGAGCAGTTCTTC. It encodes CASTDGTVLGGSNEQFF.

V and J are TRBV4-1 and TRBJ2-7; 8 bases agree with TRBD1. V was clipped by 5 bases and J by 3 bases; unmatched bases: 6. The V gene's germline CDR1 is MGHRA and CDR2 YSYEKL. This CDR3 is 14 amino acids long. The CDR3 loop reads CASSARTGNYEQYF. The CDR3 nucleotides read TGCGCCAGCAGCGCCCGGACAGGGAACTACGAGCAGTACTTC.

In its sample, this clone was seen a few times. The chain is built from TRBV12-3 or TRBV12-4 and TRBJ1-3; unclear D gene. The V end lost 3 bases, the J end lost 4 bases, and 4 bases lay between the germline ends. The length of the CDR3 is 12 residues. The CDR3 region has the DNA TGTGCCAGCAGTTTTCGGGGAAACACCATATATTTT. Protein product: CASSFRGNTIYF.

The chain carries TRBV7-2 and TRBJ1-1; D is perhaps TRBD1 (5 bases). V shed 5 bases and J shed 0 bases, with 13 bases lying between them. Per germline, CDR1 SGHTA and CDR2 FQGNSA. This CDR3 region has 15 residues. CDR3 in amino acids: CASSVTGLMNTEAFF. The CDR3 DNA is TGTGCCAGCAGCGTCACGGGACTTATGAACACTGAAGCTTTCTTT.

The chain couples TRBV12-3 or TRBV12-4 to TRBJ1-2, with 8 nucleotides matching TRBD1. V shed 6 bases and J 8 bases; nucleotides not matched to a gene: 5. There are 12 residues in the CDR3. CDR3 loop: CASSLRTGGYTF. For the CDR3, the DNA is TGTGCCAGCAGCCTACGGACAGGGGGCTACACCTTC.

The chain carries TRBV21-1 and TRBJ2-2; no DNA check was done on the table's D call, TRBD1. TRBV21-1 represents a pseudogene. This CDR3 contains 21 residues. CDR3 nucleotides: TGTGCCAGCAGCACCTTCGTCGTTCGTGTGACAGCGATAGAGAACACCGGGGAGCTGTTTTTT. This translates into CASSTFVVRVTAIENTGELFF.

The chain combines TRBV7-9 with TRBJ2-7, with TRBD1 matching 7 bases. V dropped 5 bases and J dropped 10; count of bases not matched to a gene: 29. The CDR3 covers 19 residues. Germline CDR1 reads SEHNR; CDR2 reads FQNEAQ (reference sequence). The CDR3 protein is CASSLMTQTGSLLNVGQYF. CDR3 nucleotides: TGTGCCAGCAGCCTAATGACCCAGACAGGGAGTCTTTTAAATGTTGGTCAGTACTTC.

The rearrangement links TRBV19 to TRBJ2-7; 8 bases fit TRBD1. This CDR3 comprises 15 residues. V lost 5 bases and J lost 4; bases outside the gene matches: 10. Germline V gene data show CDR1 as LNHDA and CDR2 as SQIVND (reference sequence). The CDR3 bases are TGTGCCAGTAGTGTCGCCCGGGACAGGATTTACGAGCAGTACTTC. Its protein is CASSVARDRIYEQYF.

Of note for this clone: The germline gene is not matched at one end of the junction; a read error may be the cause. The chain combines TRBV7-7 with TRBJ2-3, with 8 bases lining up with TRBD1. Per germline, CDR1 SSHAT and CDR2 FNYEAQ (reference sequence). This CDR3 region has 15 residues. DNA for the CDR3: TGTGCTAGCAGCCAGGGGGCAGGTAGCACAGATACGCAGTATTTT. Its translation is CASSQGAGSTDTQYF.

This chain links TRBV4-3 with TRBJ1-2; a possible D gene is TRBD1 (5 bases). The CDR3 spans 18 residues. V was clipped by 4 bases and J by 4 bases, with 25 bases between them. CDR1 LGHNA and CDR2 YSLEER come from the germline V gene. This CDR3 reads CASSPTILRDGGSYGYTF. CDR3 nucleotide sequence: TGCGCCAGCAGCCCAACTATACTCCGGGACGGGGGTAGCTATGGCTACACCTTC.

The chain is built from TRBV5-1 and TRBJ1-5; D call uncertain. V was shortened by 4 bases and J by 5 bases, with 16 bases between the two germline ends. The germline V gene has CDR1 SGHRS and CDR2 YFSETQ. The CDR3 runs to 15 residues. The CDR3 loop reads CASSRDSGGHQPQHF. The CDR3 DNA reads as TGCGCCAGCAGCCGAGATTCCGGAGGCCATCAGCCCCAGCATTTT. Using reference TRBV5-1 and TRBJ1-5 for the parts outside the CDR3, the full variable domain is KAGVTQTPRYLIKTRGQQVTLSCSPISGHRSVSWYQQTPGQGLQFLFEYFSETQRNKGNFPGRFSGRQFSNSRSEMNVSTLELGDSALYLCASSRDSGGHQPQHFGDGTRLSIL.

The CDR3 reads CASRLSGTYQETQYF. The DNA for the CDR3 is TGTGCCAGCAGACTCAGCGGGACTTACCAAGAGACCCAGTACTTC. The chain uses TRBV27 and TRBJ2-5; TRBD2 matches 7 bases. This CDR3 has 15 amino acids. CDR1 and CDR2 from the germline V gene are MNHEY and SMNVEV (reference sequence). The V gene end was trimmed by 6 bases and the J gene end by 0 bases; junction bases not matched to a gene: 7.

The chain is built from TRBV6-5 and TRBJ2-7, with 9 positions matching TRBD1. This CDR3 has 14 amino acids. Trimming at V came to 6 bases and at J to 4 bases, leaving 7 bases not matched to a gene. Germline CDR1 and CDR2: MNHEY and SVGAGI. The chain's CDR3 is CASRAGTGWYEQYF. DNA of the CDR3: TGTGCCAGCAGGGCCGGGACAGGGTGGTACGAGCAGTACTTC.

Note on this clone: An end of the junction does not agree with germline; a read error may underlie this. The chain carries TRBV2 and TRBJ1-1, with D unclear. The CDR3 is made up of 14 amino acids. Germline CDR1 reads SNHLY; CDR2 reads FYNNEI. The CDR3 nucleotides read TGTGCCAGTTTATCCGGGAACCAGATTAGGGAAGTTTTCTTT. Protein: CASLSGNQIREVFF.

The chain couples TRBV3-1 (or the pseudogene TRBV3-2) to TRBJ2-1; TRBD2 agrees at 10 bases. V trimming: 0 bases; J trimming: 10 bases; junction bases outside the gene matches: 12. Germline assignment: CDR1 LGHDT and CDR2 YNNKEL (reference sequence). This CDR3 is built from 17 residues. In nucleotides, the CDR3 is TGTGCCAGCAGCCAAGACGGACTAGCGGCGTTCGGGTCCGAGCAGTTCTTC. Its protein product is CASSQDGLAAFGSEQFF.

This chain connects TRBV7-2 to TRBJ1-1; D remains unclear. Trimming left V 2 bases short and J 0 bases short, with 7 bases between. Germline values: CDR1 SGHTA, CDR2 FQGNSA. The CDR3 is 14 residues long. CDR3 sequence reads: CASSLTALNTEAFF. The CDR3 DNA reads as TGTGCCAGCAGCTTAACAGCACTGAACACTGAAGCTTTCTTT.